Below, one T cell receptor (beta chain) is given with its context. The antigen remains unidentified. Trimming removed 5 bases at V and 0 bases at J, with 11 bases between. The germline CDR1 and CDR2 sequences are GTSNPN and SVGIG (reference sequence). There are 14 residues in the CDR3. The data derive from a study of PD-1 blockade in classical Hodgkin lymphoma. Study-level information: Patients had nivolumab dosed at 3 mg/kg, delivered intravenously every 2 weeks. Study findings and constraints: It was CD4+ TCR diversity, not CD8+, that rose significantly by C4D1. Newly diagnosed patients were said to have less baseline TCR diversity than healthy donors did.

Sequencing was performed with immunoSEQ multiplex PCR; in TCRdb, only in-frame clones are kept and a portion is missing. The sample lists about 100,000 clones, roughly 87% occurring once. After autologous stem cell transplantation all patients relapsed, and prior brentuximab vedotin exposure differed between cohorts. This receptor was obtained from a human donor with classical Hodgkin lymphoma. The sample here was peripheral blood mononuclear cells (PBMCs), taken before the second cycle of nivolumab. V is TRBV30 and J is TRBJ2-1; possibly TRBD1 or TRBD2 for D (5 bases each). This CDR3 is CAWVGRSSYNEQFF. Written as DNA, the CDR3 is TGTGCCTGGGTGGGACGCAGCTCCTACAATGAGCAGTTCTTC.